These 15 T cell receptor beta chains originate from one sample sequenced in a study of blood T cells in healthy people across ages. A sample-barcoded 5' primer and a J-beta primer mix were used in a second PCR of about 7 to 12 cycles. From the 5' RACE reads, TCRdb called clonotypes with MiXCR, one entry per CDR3 protein. The data contain more than 1.4 million distinct CDR3 sequences, around two fifths of them singletons. Sequenced material: blood. Receptor source: a woman aged 18-35 years in good health.

The chain combines TRBV28 with TRBJ1-6, with TRBD1 as a possible D gene (5 bases). Germline CDR1 and CDR2: MDHEN and SYDVKM. V was cut by 5 bases and J by 11 bases, with 10 bases left in between. The CDR3 loop spans 12 amino acids. CDR3 sequence (DNA): TGTGCCAGCAGTCAAATAGGGGCACCCCTCCACTTT. Translation gives CASSQIGAPLHF.

The table lists this clonotype with a count of one. The J gene is TRBJ2-3, the V gene TRBV13; 7 bases agree with TRBD2. The CDR3 covers 16 residues. With V trimmed by 3 bases and J by 4 bases, 10 bases remained unmatched. Germline CDR1 PRHDT, CDR2 FYEKMQ (reference sequence). This CDR3 is CASSLGRGKSADTQYF. The CDR3 DNA is TGTGCCAGCAGCTTGGGGCGGGGGAAAAGCGCAGATACGCAGTATTTT.

This clonotype has more than one count but fewer than ten. V gene TRBV10-3 combines with J gene TRBJ1-5; D is unresolved. Germline V lookup: CDR1 ENHRY, CDR2 SYGVKD. Trimming shortened V by 10 bases and J by 3 bases, and 10 bases separated the two germline ends. This CDR3 is 12 amino acids long. The CDR3 DNA follows: TGTGCCACCCGGGCCTCCAATCAGCCCCAGCATTTT. Its protein is CATRASNQPQHF.

This clonotype was found a few times. The chain uses TRBV20-1 and TRBJ2-1; 9 bases match TRBD2. In germline, CDR1 is DFQATT, CDR2 SNEGSKA (reference sequence). This CDR3 has 15 amino acids. Germline trimming cut 4 bases from V and 0 bases from J; bases unmatched to any gene: 4. For the CDR3, the DNA is TGCAGTGCTATAAGGCGGGGGGGCTCCTACAATGAGCAGTTCTTC. Translating it yields CSAIRRGGSYNEQFF.

This sequence joins TRBV20-1 and TRBJ2-3, with a weak D call TRBD2 (6 bases). The CDR3 totals 14 residues. Germline V gives CDR1 DFQATT, CDR2 SNEGSKA (reference sequence). Trimming stripped 6 bases from V and 1 base from J, with 14 bases between. The CDR3 spells CSAIADGGTDTQYF. The CDR3 coding sequence is TGCAGTGCCATAGCGGACGGGGGCACAGATACGCAGTATTTT.

This clonotype has only a few counts. The genes are TRBV15 and TRBJ2-3, with no clear D. Trimming took off 0 bases at V and 5 bases at J, with 9 bases between the two ends. The CDR3 length is 14 residues. Germline V gene data show CDR1 as LNHNV and CDR2 as YYDKDF (reference sequence). CDR3 sequence: CATSRDDVGDTQYF. Here the CDR3 DNA reads TGTGCCACCAGCAGAGACGACGTGGGAGATACGCAGTATTTT.

The V gene is TRBV7-9, the J gene TRBJ2-1; 7 bases line up with TRBD2. CDR3 length: 12 residues. Germline CDR1 SEHNR, CDR2 FQNEAQ (reference sequence). With 4 bases clipped from V and 13 bases from J, the junction kept 7 bases outside the gene matches. CDR3 bases: TGTGCCAGCAGCTGGGGGGGAGAGACCCAGTTCTTC. Protein sequence: CASSWGGETQFF.

V and J are TRBV11-2 and TRBJ2-1; D gene uncertain. V lost 8 bases, J lost 4 bases, and 9 bases lay in between. Germline V gene data show CDR1 as SGHAT and CDR2 as FQNNGV. This CDR3 has 12 residues. Written as DNA, the CDR3 is TGTGCCAGCGGCCAACAGTACAATGAGCAGTTCTTC. Its protein product is CASGQQYNEQFF.

In this sample, this clonotype turned up many times. V is TRBV7-2 and J is TRBJ2-7, with TRBD1 as a possible D gene (5 bases). The CDR3 is made up of 14 amino acids. V was pared by 5 bases and J by 0 bases, with 11 bases between. Per the germline V gene, CDR1 is SGHTA and CDR2 is FQGNSA. The CDR3 DNA is TGTGCCAGCAGCCGGCAGGACATCTCCTACGAGCAGTACTTC. Translated, it gives CASSRQDISYEQYF.

The chain links TRBV28 to TRBJ1-1, with a weak D call TRBD1 (6 bases). The CDR3 spans 15 residues. V was pared by 6 bases and J by 1 base, with 15 bases between. The germline V gene encodes CDR1 MDHEN and CDR2 SYDVKM. CDR3 nucleotides: TGTGCCAGCAGCAACCCTCGGACAGCGAACACTGAAGCTTTCTTT. It encodes CASSNPRTANTEAFF.

V usage is TRBV20-1 and J usage is TRBJ2-1; 7 bases map to TRBD2. The CDR3 is made up of 14 amino acids. Germline V gene data show CDR1 as DFQATT and CDR2 as SNEGSKA (reference sequence). The junction had 12 bases not matched to a gene; V was cut back by 6 bases and J by 7 bases. CDR3 bases: TGCAGTGCCCTCTCGGGCGGGAGTGGGAATGAGCAGTTCTTC. Its translation: CSALSGGSGNEQFF.

The chain joins TRBV5-1 to TRBJ2-1; possibly TRBD2 for D (5 bases). The germline CDR1 and CDR2 sequences are SGHRS and YFSETQ. The CDR3 spans 15 residues. Trimming pared 4 bases from V and 3 bases from J, leaving 14 bases between. The chain's CDR3 is CASSQLDYLYNEQFF. CDR3 bases: TGCGCCAGCAGCCAACTTGACTACCTCTACAATGAGCAGTTCTTC.

The chain has TRBV9 and TRBJ2-4; the D gene could be TRBD1 or TRBD2 (7 bases each). Trimming cost V 0 bases and J 7 bases, with 11 bases left between them. The CDR3 extends over 14 amino acids. Germline V gives CDR1 SGDLS, CDR2 YYNGEE. CDR3 sequence: CASSVARGGNIQYF. The CDR3 nucleotides are TGTGCCAGCAGCGTAGCCAGGGGGGGCAACATTCAGTACTTC.

The chain carries TRBV7-2 and TRBJ2-3, with TRBD1 matching 7 bases. With V trimmed by 5 bases and J by 7 bases, 15 bases remained unmatched. Germline loops: CDR1 SGHTA, CDR2 FQGNSA. The length of the CDR3 is 16 residues. This CDR3 is CASSLRRTGEGNTQYF. CDR3 DNA sequence: TGTGCCAGCAGCCTACGGAGGACAGGAGAGGGAAATACGCAGTATTTT.

The chain uses TRBV5-1 and TRBJ2-7; maybe TRBD1 (6 bases). The V end was cut by 0 bases, the J end by 6 bases, with 13 bases between. The CDR3 extends over 14 amino acids. CDR1 is SGHRS, CDR2 YFSETQ, per germline. CDR3 bases: TGCGCCAGCAGCTTGGCCGGGACATGGGGCGAGCAGTACTTC. It specifies CASSLAGTWGEQYF.